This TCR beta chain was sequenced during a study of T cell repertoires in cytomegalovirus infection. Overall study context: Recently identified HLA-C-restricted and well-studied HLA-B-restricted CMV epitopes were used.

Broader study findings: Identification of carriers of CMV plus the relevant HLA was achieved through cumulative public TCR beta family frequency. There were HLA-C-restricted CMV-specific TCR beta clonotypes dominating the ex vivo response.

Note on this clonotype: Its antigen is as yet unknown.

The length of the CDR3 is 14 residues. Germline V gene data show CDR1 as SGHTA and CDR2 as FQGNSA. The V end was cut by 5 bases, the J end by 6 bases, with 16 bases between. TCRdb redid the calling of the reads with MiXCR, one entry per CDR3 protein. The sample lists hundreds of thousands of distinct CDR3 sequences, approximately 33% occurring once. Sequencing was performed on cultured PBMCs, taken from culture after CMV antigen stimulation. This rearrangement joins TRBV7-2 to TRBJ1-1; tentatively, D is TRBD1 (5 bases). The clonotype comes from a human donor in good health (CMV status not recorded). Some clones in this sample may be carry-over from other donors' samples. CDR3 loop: CASSQEARVAEAFF. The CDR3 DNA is TGTGCCAGCAGCCAGGAAGCCAGGGTGGCTGAAGCTTTCTTT. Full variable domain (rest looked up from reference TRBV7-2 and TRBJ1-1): GAGVSQSPSNKVTEKGKDVELRCDPISGHTALYWYRQSLGQGLEFLIYFQGNSAPDKSGLPSDRFSAERTGGSVSTLTIQRTQQEDSAVYLCASSQEARVAEAFFGQGTRLTVV.